This is a list of T cell receptor beta chains from one sample in a study of OX40 agonist ivuxolimab in advanced cancers. Profiling relied on immunoSEQ multiplex PCR, and the TCRdb table lists in-frame clones only, not all of them. The data show about 46,000 clones, 89% seen once. Source: CD4+ or CD8+ T cells sorted from blood, taken in a trial of the OX40 agonist ivuxolimab. These receptors all come from an adult with an advanced solid tumor such as melanoma, head and neck, liver or kidney cancer. Both conserved end residues are part of each CDR3. Each record gives: D gene, V gene, J gene, CDR3 protein. D genes are given only for firm matches.

NA,TRBV6-5,TRBJ1-2,CASSYSAQFNYGYTF
NA,TRBV7-8,TRBJ2-7,CASSLVGRVGTYEQYF
NA,TRBV11-3,TRBJ2-2,CASSLGLWTGNTGELFF
NA,TRBV9,TRBJ1-2,CASSVGRNGYTF
NA,TRBV29-1,TRBJ1-2,CSADGQQIYVYGYTF
NA,TRBV7-3,TRBJ1-3,CASSLKLCETIYF
NA,TRBV9,TRBJ2-3,CASSVEGGVGTDTQYF
TRBD2,TRBV27,TRBJ2-3,CASSRFTGTSGGEGTDTQYF
NA,TRBV19,TRBJ1-1,CASSIQRNTEAFF
NA,TRBV21-1,TRBJ1-5,CASSKVVGQPQHF
NA,TRBV7-3,TRBJ2-3,CASSFEFLATQYF
NA,TRBV29-1,TRBJ1-2,CSVEFNYGYTF
NA,TRBV27,TRBJ2-2,CASSTTPTGELFF
NA,TRBV4-1,TRBJ1-2,CASSQDQGGEINYGYTF
NA,TRBV4-3,TRBJ1-5,CASSQDSALINQPQHF
TRBD1,TRBV11-2,TRBJ1-1,CASSLTGHEAFF
TRBD1,TRBV30,TRBJ1-1,CAWRAGGSNTEAFF
TRBD1,TRBV13,TRBJ1-2,CASTPQRVQGVYHYGYTF
NA,TRBV6-4,TRBJ1-5,CASLNWGGQPQHF
TRBD2,TRBV7-6,TRBJ2-1,CASRPGLAAYNEQFF
TRBD2,TRBV6-5,TRBJ2-7,CASSWTRGEYEQYF
NA,TRBV6-4,TRBJ2-1,CASSDALYNEQFF
NA,TRBV4-2,TRBJ2-2,CASSQDYGELFF
TRBD2,TRBV6-1,TRBJ2-5,CASSDWGGEEETQYF
NA,TRBV6-5,TRBJ1-5,CASSLSFRATEPQHF
NA,TRBV21-1,TRBJ1-2,CASRGPTSLNYGYTF
NA,TRBV4-3,TRBJ1-1,CASSQAPNTEAFF
NA,TRBV5-6,TRBJ2-2,CASSLPGELFF
NA,TRBV5-4,TRBJ1-1,CASSLGTPAKRDTEAFF
NA,TRBV9,TRBJ2-2,CASSPGTNTGELFF
NA,TRBV15,TRBJ2-3,CATSGELVVDTQYF
NA,TRBV9,TRBJ1-3,CASSSGADTIYF
NA,TRBV5-8,TRBJ2-7,CASRGTGGQAGAASYEQYF
TRBD1,TRBV7-8,TRBJ1-2,CASSPGGPNYGYTF
NA,TRBV7-9,TRBJ2-5,CASSAPGHGKETQYF
NA,TRBV11-2,TRBJ2-7,CASSSTADYEQYF
NA,TRBV7-8,TRBJ2-7,CASSLEGVHEQYF
TRBD2,TRBV27,TRBJ2-3,CASSLSAGGPTDTQYF
NA,TRBV5-1,TRBJ2-7,CASSFNIGSLMGEQYF
NA,TRBV11-3,TRBJ1-2,CASSLVAENYGYTF
NA,TRBV21-1,TRBJ1-3,CASSRDPSFLFSGNTIYF
TRBD2,TRBV19,TRBJ2-7,CASSIGTSGPSIYEQYF
NA,TRBV11-1,TRBJ1-1,CASRPRTGNTEAFF
TRBD2,TRBV7-3,TRBJ2-7,CASSLGPPGGFYEQYF
TRBD1,TRBV18,TRBJ2-5,CASCRTGGSGETQYF
NA,TRBV6-5,TRBJ1-1,CASSYRSVSEAFF